A single sample is the source of the 17 T cell receptor beta chains below, sequenced in a study of cytomegalovirus exposure and HLA in healthy donors. Primers for the PCR totalled 60 Vbeta and 13 Jbeta. TCRdb's copy holds only in-frame clones and misses some; the assay was immunoSEQ multiplex PCR. The table records tens of thousands of clones, around 80% of them present only once. The specimen sequenced was PBMCs. Receptor source: a man aged 45 to 65 in good health and CMV-seropositive.

The gene calls are TRBV6-4 and TRBJ1-1, with 8 bases matching TRBD1. The CDR3 consists of 14 residues. V lost 5 bases, J lost 6 bases, and 8 bases stayed unmatched. CDR1 is MRHNA and CDR2 is SNTAGT in the germline V gene. CDR3 sequence: CASSQDATGAEAFF. As DNA, the CDR3 is TGTGCCAGCAGTCAGGATGCGACAGGGGCTGAAGCTTTCTTT.

The rearrangement joins TRBV4-3 to TRBJ2-5, with 8 bases lining up with TRBD1. Germline V gene sequence: CDR1 LGHNA, CDR2 YSLEER. The CDR3 is 14 amino acids. After removal of 1 base from V and 8 bases from J, the junction contained 6 bases not matched to a gene. This chain's CDR3 is CASSQGAGTGTQYF. The CDR3 region has the DNA TGCGCCAGCAGCCAAGGGGCAGGGACAGGTACCCAGTACTTC.

The chain couples TRBV29-1 to TRBJ2-3, with D tentatively TRBD2 (7 bases). The CDR3 totals 14 residues. V was pared by 4 bases and J by 0 bases, with 11 bases between. Looked up from germline, CDR1 is SQVTM and CDR2 is ANQGSEA. In nucleotides, the CDR3 is TGCAGCGTTGTAGGGGGGGGAAGCACAGATACGCAGTATTTT. It encodes CSVVGGGSTDTQYF.

The J gene is TRBJ2-2, the V gene TRBV5-4, with unresolved D. This CDR3 has 15 residues. Trimming took off 3 bases at V and 2 bases at J, with 11 bases between the two ends. Germline CDR1 SGHNT, CDR2 YYREEE (reference sequence). The CDR3 bases are TGTGCCAGCAGCTCGACCCGGAGTAACACCGGGGAGCTGTTTTTT. It codes for CASSSTRSNTGELFF.

This clone occurred once. This chain uses TRBV2 with TRBJ2-7, with 9 bases aligning to TRBD1. The CDR3 spans 11 residues. Germline lookup yields CDR1 SNHLY and CDR2 FYNNEI. The junction had 4 bases not matched to a gene; V was cut back by 4 bases and J by 12 bases. CDR3 nucleotide sequence: TGTGCCAGCAGTGTCGGACAGGGGCGGTACTTC. It is translated as CASSVGQGRYF.

The gene calls are TRBV4-1 and TRBJ1-5; D gene uncertain. Germline lookup yields CDR1 MGHRA and CDR2 YSYEKL. The CDR3 consists of 17 residues. Trimming removed 0 bases from V and 2 bases from J, with 14 bases in between. The CDR3 spells CASSQDKGFGGNQPQHF. The CDR3 DNA reads as TGCGCCAGCAGCCAAGATAAAGGGTTCGGGGGCAATCAGCCCCAGCATTTT.

The chain recombines TRBV5-1 with TRBJ2-1; 13 bases align to TRBD2. Per the germline V gene, CDR1 is SGHRS and CDR2 is YFSETQ. This CDR3 spans 15 amino acids. V was clipped by 4 bases and J by 4 bases; unmatched bases: 2. CDR3 in DNA: TGCGCCAGCAGCGAGGGACTAGCGGGGTACAATGAGCAGTTCTTC. Translating it yields CASSEGLAGYNEQFF.

As DNA, the CDR3 is TGTGCCAGCAGCGTAGGGCTAGCGGGAGAGGGTGAGCAGTTCTTC. Translating gives CASSVGLAGEGEQFF. V gene TRBV9 combines with J gene TRBJ2-1, with 10 nucleotides matching TRBD2. Germline V CDR1 and CDR2: SGDLS, YYNGEE. The CDR3 loop spans 15 amino acids. V lost 0 bases, J lost 9 bases, and 6 bases stayed unmatched. Full variable domain (remainder filled in from reference TRBV9 and TRBJ2-1): DSGVTQTPKHLITATGQRVTLRCSPRSGDLSVYWYQQSLDQGLQFLIQYYNGEERAKGNILERFSAQQFPDLHSELNLSSLELGDSALYFCASSVGLAGEGEQFFGPGTRLTVL.

A remark on this clone: Other DNA sequences in the sample encode the same CDR3. The rearrangement links TRBV11-2 to TRBJ2-7, with TRBD2 as a possible D gene (5 bases). The length of the CDR3 is 14 residues. The V gene lost 5 bases and the J gene lost 5 bases, with 16 bases spanning the gap. Germline CDR1 is SGHAT and CDR2 is FQNNGV. The CDR3 sequence: CASSHPGGPDEQYF. DNA for the CDR3: TGTGCCAGCAGCCACCCAGGCGGGCCCGACGAGCAGTACTTC.

This chain joins TRBV2 and TRBJ1-5, with D hard to call. V was pared by 4 bases and J by 0 bases, with 7 bases between. CDR1 and CDR2 from the germline V gene are SNHLY and FYNNEI. CDR3 length: 14 amino acids. The CDR3 DNA reads as TGTGCCAGCAGTGGAGGAATTAGCAATCAGCCCCAGCATTTT. Translated, it gives CASSGGISNQPQHF. The full variable domain, completed using reference TRBV2 and TRBJ1-5, is EPEVTQTPSHQVTQMGQEVILRCVPISNHLYFYWYRQILGQKVEFLVSFYNNEISEKSEIFDDQFSVERPDGSNFTLKIRSTKLEDSAMYFCASSGGISNQPQHFGDGTRLSIL.

V gene TRBV7-2 combines with J gene TRBJ2-4; D unresolved. The germline V gene has CDR1 SGHTA and CDR2 FQGNSA. This CDR3 is built from 15 residues. Deletions cut 6 bases from V and 9 bases from J, with 21 bases between. CDR3 nucleotides: TGTGCCAGCAGTTTAAACCCCGCGGCATTAGGCATTCAGTACTTC. Encoded protein: CASSLNPAALGIQYF. Complete variable domain (other parts from reference TRBV7-2 and TRBJ2-4): GAGVSQSPSNKVTEKGKDVELRCDPISGHTALYWYRQSLGQGLEFLIYFQGNSAPDKSGLPSDRFSAERTGGSVSTLTIQRTQQEDSAVYLCASSLNPAALGIQYFGAGTRLSVL.

The chain joins TRBV7-7 to TRBJ2-3; D remains ambiguous. This CDR3 is built from 13 residues. Between the trimmed V and J ends, which lost 1 base and 5 bases, there was a span of 7 bases. The germline gives CDR1 SSHAT, CDR2 FNYEAQ (reference sequence). The CDR3, as DNA: TGTGCCAGCAGCTTAGTACCCAGAGATACGCAGTATTTT. Protein sequence: CASSLVPRDTQYF.

The chain employs TRBV7-8 and TRBJ1-2, with 12 bases aligning to TRBD1. V was pared by 1 base and J by 1 base, with 1 base of the junction left unmatched. The germline gives CDR1 SGHVS, CDR2 FQNEAQ. The CDR3 is 16 amino acids. In nucleotides, the CDR3 is TGTGCCAGCAGCTTAGGGGACAGGGGGCTTAACTATGGCTACACCTTC. It codes for CASSLGDRGLNYGYTF.

V gene TRBV2 combines with J gene TRBJ1-5; 7 bases agree with TRBD1. The CDR3 runs to 15 residues. The germline V gene has CDR1 SNHLY and CDR2 FYNNEI. The V segment lost 8 bases and the J segment 8 bases; nucleotides outside the gene matches: 15. CDR3 in DNA: TGTGCCAGCTTAGGCCGACAGGGCCCCAGGGAGCCCCAGCATTTT. Residues: CASLGRQGPREPQHF.

The CDR3 region has the DNA TGTGCCAGCTACGGTGGAGGGGGCCCCACTGAAGCTTTCTTT. It encodes CASYGGGGPTEAFF. This chain joins TRBV2 and TRBJ1-1, with 7 nucleotides matching TRBD1. With V trimmed by 8 bases and J by 4 bases, 10 bases remained unmatched. Germline lookup yields CDR1 SNHLY and CDR2 FYNNEI. This CDR3 is 14 amino acids long.

The chain has TRBV27 and TRBJ1-1; a weak D match, TRBD1 (6 bases). The CDR3 consists of 15 residues. V dropped 7 bases and J dropped 4 bases, with 19 bases sitting between them. Per the germline V gene, CDR1 is MNHEY and CDR2 is SMNVEV (reference sequence). The CDR3 protein is CASIQQGKGPTEAFF. For the CDR3, the DNA is TGTGCCAGCATCCAACAGGGTAAGGGTCCCACTGAAGCTTTCTTT.

V and J are TRBV5-1 and TRBJ2-2; D gene ambiguous. The germline V gene encodes CDR1 SGHRS and CDR2 YFSETQ. The CDR3 has 12 residues. V gave up 0 bases and J gave up 9 bases, with 6 bases separating them. Here the CDR3 DNA reads TGCGCCAGCAGCTTGGGCTATCGGGAGCTGTTTTTT. Its translation: CASSLGYRELFF.